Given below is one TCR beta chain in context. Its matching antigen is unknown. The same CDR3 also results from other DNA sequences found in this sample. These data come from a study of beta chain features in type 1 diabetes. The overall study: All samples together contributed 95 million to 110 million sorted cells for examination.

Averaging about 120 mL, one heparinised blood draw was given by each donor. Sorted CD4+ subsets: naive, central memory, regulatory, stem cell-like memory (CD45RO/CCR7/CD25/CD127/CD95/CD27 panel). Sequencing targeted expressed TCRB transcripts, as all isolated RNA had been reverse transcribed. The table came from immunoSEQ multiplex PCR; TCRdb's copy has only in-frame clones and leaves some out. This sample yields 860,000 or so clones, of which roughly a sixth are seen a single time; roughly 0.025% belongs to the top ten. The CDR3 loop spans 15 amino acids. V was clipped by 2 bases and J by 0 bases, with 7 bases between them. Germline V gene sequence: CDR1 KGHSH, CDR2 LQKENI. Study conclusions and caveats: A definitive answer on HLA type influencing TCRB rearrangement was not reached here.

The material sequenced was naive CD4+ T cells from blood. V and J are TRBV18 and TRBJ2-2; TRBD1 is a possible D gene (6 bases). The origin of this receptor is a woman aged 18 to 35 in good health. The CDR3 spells CASSPRTANTGELFF. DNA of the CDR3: TGTGCCAGCTCACCAAGGACAGCGAACACCGGGGAGCTGTTTTTT. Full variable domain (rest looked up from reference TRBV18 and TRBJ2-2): NAGVMQNPRHLVRRRGQEARLRCSPMKGHSHVYWYRQLPEEGLKFMVYLQKENIIDESGMPKERFSAEFPKEGPSILRIQQVVRGDSAAYFCASSPRTANTGELFFGEGSRLTVL.